This T cell receptor beta chain is from a study of T-cell reconstitution after alpha-beta-depleted transplantation in children. The sample holds a few counts of this clonotype. A library of TCRbeta sequences, prepared with unique molecular identifiers, was generated. Each CDR3 protein is one row after TCRdb ran MiXCR on the PCR reads. The repertoire has hundreds of thousands of distinct CDR3 sequences, 30% to 35% of them found once; the top ten carry approximately 2.3%. The CDR3 is 13 residues long. Germline lookup yields CDR1 MNHEY and CDR2 SVGEGT. Trimming removed 5 bases from V and 7 bases from J, with 12 bases in between.

Sequencing was performed on PBMCs from the stem cell graft donor, taken from the stem cell graft. V and J are TRBV6-2 or TRBV6-3 and TRBJ2-1, with D tentatively TRBD2 (6 bases). The clonotype comes from a human donor who donated a stem cell graft to a child with aplastic anemia. The CDR3 reads CASSARLGNEQFF. The DNA of the CDR3 is TGTGCCAGCAGTGCCAGACTAGGGAATGAGCAGTTCTTC.